The present T cell receptor beta chain was sequenced within a study of patients and donors after allogeneic stem cell transplantation. This clonotype was counted only a few times. The CDR3 loop spans 12 amino acids. V lost 3 bases to trimming and J lost 6 bases, with 9 bases between them. Germline CDR1 and CDR2: SGHRS and YFSETQ. TCRdb independently ran MiXCR on the RT-PCR reads; one entry per CDR3 protein. The sample has roughly 200,000 distinct CDR3 sequences, about 40% seen once. The sequenced material came from blood, either unsorted or a sorted T cell fraction (not recorded which). The chain has TRBV5-1 and TRBJ1-2; D is possibly TRBD1 (6 bases). This TCR came from a human donor who was either an allogeneic HSCT recipient or a stem cell or donor lymphocyte infusion donor (not recorded which). It is not recorded whose cells these are; they may come from a transplant donor. CDR3 in amino acids: CASSSQGDGYTF. The CDR3 DNA follows: TGCGCCAGCAGCTCACAGGGTGATGGCTACACCTTC.